Presented here are 3 T cell receptor beta chains from one specimen sequenced in a study of early T cells in non-severe SARS-CoV-2 infection. TCRdb reprocessed the 5' RACE reads with MiXCR, giving one entry per CDR3 protein. The table lists under 35,000 distinct CDR3 sequences, 5% to 6.5% of them singletons. Source material: whole blood. These receptors all stem from an adult who was a healthcare worker with PCR-confirmed SARS-CoV-2 infection or an uninfected control (not recorded which).

A few counts support this clonotype. The chain uses TRBV5-4 and TRBJ1-2; no firm D call. V lost 4 bases, J lost 2 bases, and 9 bases lay in between. Germline V gives CDR1 SGHNT, CDR2 YYREEE (reference sequence). The CDR3 consists of 13 residues. The CDR3 coding sequence is TGTGCCAGCAGCCAAACAACCAACTATGGCTACACCTTC. Protein: CASSQTTNYGYTF.

CDR3 region: CASSLYADGYTF. CDR3 nucleotides: TGTGCCAGCAGCTTATATGCGGATGGCTACACCTTC. The chain links TRBV7-2 to TRBJ1-2; no firm D call. CDR1 and CDR2 (germline): SGHTA, FQGNSA. This CDR3 region has 12 residues. With 2 bases removed from V and 6 bases from J, the gap between germline ends came to 7 bases.

A few counts support this clonotype. The CDR3 DNA follows: TGTGCCAGCTCACCCTTGGACACGACTGGGGAGCTGTTTTTT. Translation gives CASSPLDTTGELFF. The chain links TRBV18 to TRBJ2-2, with D perhaps TRBD1 (5 bases). Trimming left V 3 bases short and J 8 bases short, with 13 bases between. CDR3 length: 14 amino acids. Per germline, CDR1 KGHSH and CDR2 LQKENI.